These 14 T cell receptor beta chains were all obtained from the same sample, sequenced in a study of blood T cells in healthy people across ages. With a J-beta primer mix and a sample-barcoded 5' primer, a second PCR ran roughly 6 to 11 cycles. One entry per CDR3 protein, called by TCRdb with MiXCR from the 5' RACE reads. The sample holds roughly 900,000 distinct CDR3 sequences; about 28% are singletons and the top ten take 15% to 20%. Sequencing was carried out using blood. All receptors derive from a woman of 80 years or more in good health.

This clonotype was observed a few times. The V and J genes are TRBV27 and TRBJ1-5; D is unresolved. The V end lost 5 bases, the J end lost 7 bases, and 12 bases lay between the germline ends. Germline V lookup: CDR1 MNHEY, CDR2 SMNVEV (reference sequence). The CDR3 is 13 amino acids. This CDR3 reads CASSPQWGQPQHF. In nucleotides, the CDR3 is TGTGCCAGCAGTCCCCAGTGGGGACAGCCCCAGCATTTT.

This clonotype was observed a handful of times. One base away lies a much larger clone, so this may be a sequencing read error. The chain employs TRBV5-5 and TRBJ2-7, with 7 bases matching TRBD2. CDR1 is SGHKS and CDR2 is YYEKEE in the germline V gene (reference sequence). This CDR3 has 14 amino acids. The CDR3 nucleotides read TGTGCCAGCGGCTTGGGAGGGGCCATCTACGAGCAGTACTTC. It specifies CASGLGGAIYEQYF.

This clonotype has a count of ten or more. CDR3 in amino acids: CASSWTGLTDTQYF. DNA for the CDR3: TGTGCCAGCAGCTGGACGGGTCTCACAGATACGCAGTATTTT. The rearrangement uses TRBV5-6 and TRBJ2-3; D is uncertain. Trimming took off 3 bases at V and 2 bases at J, with 10 bases between the two ends. Per the germline V gene, CDR1 is SGHDT and CDR2 is YYEEEE. CDR3 length: 14 amino acids.

This clonotype came up many times. The CDR3 bases are TGTGCCAGCAGCGCGGGACAGCGAAACTATGGCTACACCTTC. Protein sequence: CASSAGQRNYGYTF. The rearrangement links TRBV9 to TRBJ1-2; the match to TRBD1 covers 7 bases. Germline V lookup: CDR1 SGDLS, CDR2 YYNGEE. After removal of 3 bases from V and 2 bases from J, the junction contained 4 bases not matched to a gene. The CDR3 totals 14 residues.

In its sample, this clonotype was seen many times. The genes are TRBV12-3 or TRBV12-4 and TRBJ2-7; 8 bases are shared with TRBD2. V trimming: 1 base; J trimming: 1 base; junction bases outside the gene matches: 6. The CDR3 spans 16 residues. The DNA of the CDR3 is TGTGCCAGCAGTTTAGGCGGGGGGAGAAGGTCCTACGAGCAGTACTTC. This sequence encodes CASSLGGGRRSYEQYF.

This clonotype came up many times. V is TRBV12-3 or TRBV12-4 and J is TRBJ2-5; 7 bases line up with TRBD1. The ends lost 5 bases at V and 2 bases at J; junction bases unmatched: 2. This CDR3 has 13 amino acids. The CDR3 DNA sequence: TGTGCCAGCAGTAGACAGGGACAAGAGACCCAGTACTTC. This encodes CASSRQGQETQYF.

This clonotype was observed once. The germline gene is not matched at one end of the junction; a read error may be the cause. The chain combines TRBV12-3 or TRBV12-4 with TRBJ2-3, with a tentative D call TRBD1 (5 bases). CDR3 length equals 13 residues. Here the CDR3 DNA reads TGTGCCAGCAGTTGCCAGGGTGCAGATACGCAATATTTT. It encodes CASSCQGADTQYF.

The table lists this clonotype with a few counts. This chain uses TRBV7-3 with TRBJ2-1; 7 bases are shared with TRBD1. This CDR3 comprises 15 residues. The germline CDR1 and CDR2 sequences are SGHTA and FQGTGA. The trim removed 5 bases at V and 0 bases at J, leaving 4 bases unmatched. The CDR3 bases are TGTGCCAGCAGCCCCGACAGGGACTCCTACAATGAGCAGTTCTTC. Its translation: CASSPDRDSYNEQFF.

This clonotype showed up just a few times. This clone may be a read error of a much larger clone one base away. J is TRBJ2-1 and V is TRBV7-9; D ambiguous. Per the germline V gene, CDR1 is SEHNR and CDR2 is FQNEAQ (reference sequence). The CDR3 loop spans 12 amino acids. V dropped 5 bases and J dropped 10 bases, with 12 bases sitting between them. The DNA for the CDR3 is TGTGCCAGCAGCCGGCAGGCTTACGAGCAGTTCTTC. It codes for CASSRQAYEQFF. Full variable domain (remainder filled in from reference TRBV7-9 and TRBJ2-1): DTGVSQNPRHKITKRGQNVTFRCDPISEHNRLYWYRQTLGQGPEFLTYFQNEAQLEKSRLLSDRFSAERPKGSFSTLEIQRTEQGDSAMYLCASSRQAYEQFFGPGTRLTVL.

At least ten counts were recorded for this clonotype. In nucleotides, the CDR3 is TGCGCCAGCAGCCAAGATCTAGGTGCCGGTCAGCCCCAGCATTTT. This sequence encodes CASSQDLGAGQPQHF. The rearrangement joins TRBV4-3 to TRBJ1-5, with no clear D. The CDR3 has 15 amino acids. Germline CDR1 is LGHNA and CDR2 is YSLEER. Trimming left V 0 bases short and J 6 bases short, with 12 bases between.

This clonotype came up a few times. The V gene is TRBV6-1, the J gene TRBJ2-1, with 8 bases lining up with TRBD1. TRBJ2-7 explains the end of the DNA better; the J call may be wrong. The length of the CDR3 is 16 residues. Per germline, CDR1 MNHNS and CDR2 SASEGT. The CDR3 DNA reads TGTGCCAGCAGTGAAAGCTGGGACAGGCTTTACAATGAGCAGTACTTC. Its protein product is CASSESWDRLYNEQYF.

Many counts were recorded for this clonotype. A much larger clone differs from this one at a single base, so this may be a read error. This chain joins TRBV6-2 or TRBV6-3 and TRBJ2-1; D remains unclear. The DNA end lines up better with TRBJ2-7; the J call may be wrong. This CDR3 is 15 amino acids long. The germline V gene has CDR1 MNHEY and CDR2 SVGEGT. CDR3 in amino acids: CASSMIDSSYNEQYF. In DNA form, the CDR3 reads TGTGCCAGCAGTATGATCGACTCTTCCTACAATGAGCAGTACTTC.

This clonotype has ten or more counts. The V call is TRBV24-1, the J call TRBJ2-1; D call uncertain. V was trimmed by 3 bases and J by 2 bases, leaving 7 bases between them. This CDR3 has 14 amino acids. The germline gives CDR1 KGHDR, CDR2 SFDVKD. CDR3 region: CATSDRTTYNEQFF. CDR3 nucleotides: TGTGCCACCAGTGATAGGACCACCTACAATGAGCAGTTCTTC.

There are a few counts of this clonotype. The rearrangement links TRBV27 to TRBJ2-5, with 11 bases aligning to TRBD1. The V segment lost 7 bases and the J segment 4 bases; nucleotides outside the gene matches: 5. The CDR3 is 14 amino acids. Germline V gives CDR1 MNHEY, CDR2 SMNVEV (reference sequence). The DNA of the CDR3 is TGTGCCAGCACCCGGACAGGGGGCTCAGAGACCCAGTACTTC. Translation: CASTRTGGSETQYF.